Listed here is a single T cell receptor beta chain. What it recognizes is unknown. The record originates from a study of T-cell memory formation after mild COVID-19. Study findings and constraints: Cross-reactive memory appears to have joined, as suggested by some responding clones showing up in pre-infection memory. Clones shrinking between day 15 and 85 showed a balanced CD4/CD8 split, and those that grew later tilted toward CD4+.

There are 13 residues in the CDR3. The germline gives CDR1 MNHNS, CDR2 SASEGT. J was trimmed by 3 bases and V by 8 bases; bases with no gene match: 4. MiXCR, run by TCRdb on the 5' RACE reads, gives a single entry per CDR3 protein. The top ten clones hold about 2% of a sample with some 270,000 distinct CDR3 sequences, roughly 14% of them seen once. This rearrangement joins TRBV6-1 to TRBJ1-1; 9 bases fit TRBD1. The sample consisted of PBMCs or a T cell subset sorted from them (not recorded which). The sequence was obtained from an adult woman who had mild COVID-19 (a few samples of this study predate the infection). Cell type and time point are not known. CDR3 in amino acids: CASPNRGHTEAFF. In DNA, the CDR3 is TGTGCCAGCCCGAACAGGGGGCACACTGAAGCTTTCTTT.